This T cell receptor (beta chain) came from a study of beta chain features in type 1 diabetes. Study as a whole: Across the samples, some 99 million sorted cells were examined in total.

Cells sorted by CD45RO/CCR7/CD25/CD127/CD95/CD27 comprised CD4+ naive, central memory, regulatory and stem cell-like memory cells. Sorted populations were all over 98% pure. Expressed TCRB transcripts were sequenced after all isolated RNA was converted to cDNA. Each sample of naive, central memory or regulatory T cells had, on average, about 3.6 million reads. Produced via immunoSEQ multiplex PCR; TCRdb's table is partial and in-frame only. The sample lists 600,000 or so clones, approximately 13% occurring once. Points from the study as a whole: Researchers report that Type 1 diabetes patients had moderately but significantly shorter TCRB CDR3s across all four CD4+ subsets.

After removal of 1 base from V and 8 bases from J, the junction contained 8 bases not matched to a gene. There are 15 residues in the CDR3. Germline lookup yields CDR1 LNHNV and CDR2 YYDKDF (reference sequence). This clone has more than one count but fewer than ten. Its antigen is still unknown. The rearrangement uses TRBV15 and TRBJ2-1; 7 positions match TRBD1. Sequenced material: naive CD4+ T cells from blood. The clonotype originates from a man under 40 with type 1 diabetes. This CDR3 reads CATSRAGQVGYEQFF. DNA for the CDR3: TGTGCCACCAGCAGAGCCGGACAGGTGGGCTATGAGCAGTTCTTC.